Only a few counts were recorded for the clone carrying this TCR beta chain. Its antigen is not known. Memory CD4+ cells were defined as CD4+CD45RO+CD25-. TRBV12-4/TRBJ1-2 clonotypes were amplified with adaptor-ligated barcode primers. TCRdb recomputed calls from the multiplex PCR reads with MiXCR, one row per CDR3 protein. The sample shows around 1,300 distinct CDR3 sequences, around 20% of them seen only once. Study-wide findings and caveats: Tumor-infiltrating Treg TCR alpha and beta sequences overlapped most with tumor naive CD4+ T cells, then blood naive. The TCR gene usage of tumor memory CD4+ T cells clustered together with blood and lymph node memory CD4+ cells and with lymph node naive CD4+ cells.

Deletions cut 2 bases from V and 0 bases from J, with 16 bases between. CDR3 length: 17 residues. This clonotype was obtained from a female donor with breast cancer. Sequencing was performed on memory CD4+ T cells sorted from blood. As for subset: memory CD4+ T cells, CD4+CD45RO+CD25-. The V gene is TRBV12-3 or TRBV12-4, the J gene TRBJ1-2; no definite D call. CDR3 DNA: TGTGCCAGCAGTTTATCGATGGCAGCACAGACTAACTATGGCTACACCTTC. Protein product: CASSLSMAAQTNYGYTF.